This entry lists 23 T cell receptor beta chains sequenced from one sample in a study of OX40 agonist ivuxolimab in advanced cancers. Here immunoSEQ multiplex PCR was the method, and the copy in TCRdb shows in-frame clones only, minus some. The repertoire includes roughly 110,000 clones, approximately 89% of them detected once, and 1% to 1.5% sits in the top ten. The sample in question was CD4+ or CD8+ T cells sorted from blood, obtained in a trial of the OX40 agonist ivuxolimab. The receptors come from an adult with an advanced solid tumor such as melanoma, head and neck, liver or kidney cancer.

This chain joins TRBV6-5 and TRBJ2-1, with TRBD1 identical over 7 bases. The CDR3 spans 14 residues. Looked up from germline, CDR1 is MNHEY and CDR2 is SVGAGI. V gave up 6 bases and J gave up 0 bases; unmatched junction bases: 2. The CDR3 region is CASRGQISYNEQFF. CDR3 DNA sequence: TGTGCCAGCAGGGGACAGATCTCCTACAATGAGCAGTTCTTC.

V usage is TRBV6-1 and J usage is TRBJ2-3, with a possible D match to TRBD1 (5 bases). The V end was cut by 6 bases, the J end by 2 bases, with 15 bases between. Germline V lookup: CDR1 MNHNS, CDR2 SASEGT. CDR3 length: 15 residues. This CDR3 reads CASRPGHSYTDTQYF. Here the CDR3 DNA reads TGTGCCAGCAGACCAGGACATTCCTACACAGATACGCAGTATTTT.

This clone was counted a single time. The chain combines TRBV27 with TRBJ2-1, with TRBD2 identical over 8 bases. Germline values: CDR1 MNHEY, CDR2 SMNVEV (reference sequence). The CDR3 covers 15 residues. V lost 5 bases to trimming and J lost 7 bases; unmatched junction nucleotides: 10. CDR3: CASSPGGAPRNEQFF. CDR3 in DNA: TGTGCCAGCAGTCCCGGGGGGGCTCCTCGGAATGAGCAGTTCTTC.

This clone was counted once. The chain uses TRBV4-2 and TRBJ2-1; D tentatively fits TRBD1 or TRBD2 (7 bases each). The V gene's germline CDR1 is LGHNA and CDR2 YNFKEQ. The CDR3 has 15 amino acids. The V gene lost 4 bases and the J gene lost 5 bases, with 15 bases spanning the gap. The CDR3 is CASSPRAGQNNEQFF. CDR3 in DNA: TGTGCCAGCAGCCCTCGAGCGGGACAGAACAATGAGCAGTTCTTC.

This chain connects TRBV4-2 to TRBJ2-6; D perhaps matches TRBD2 (7 bases). This CDR3 has 18 amino acids. Per germline, CDR1 LGHNA and CDR2 YNFKEQ. V was shortened by 0 bases and J by 3 bases, with 15 bases between the two germline ends. The CDR3 DNA is TGTGCCAGCAGCCAAGATGCTGGGGGGGCTGGTGGGGCCAACGTCCTGACTTTC. Translation gives CASSQDAGGAGGANVLTF.

The chain has TRBV30 and TRBJ1-1; D is unclear. Trimming left V 2 bases short and J 8 bases short, with 21 bases between. The germline V gene has CDR1 GTSNPN and CDR2 SVGIG (reference sequence). The CDR3 extends over 15 amino acids. CDR3 amino acids: CAWSTDRVWVREAFF. The CDR3 DNA follows: TGTGCCTGGAGTACCGATAGGGTGTGGGTGAGAGAAGCTTTCTTT.

This chain joins TRBV18 and TRBJ1-3; 7 bases match TRBD1. CDR3 length equals 15 residues. Germline values: CDR1 KGHSH, CDR2 LQKENI. V dropped 4 bases and J dropped 0; count of bases not matched to a gene: 3. The CDR3 DNA follows: TGTGCCAGCTCACAGGGACAGAGCTCTGGAAACACCATATATTTT. It is translated as CASSQGQSSGNTIYF.

CDR3 loop: CASSWTAVYGNTIYF. The DNA for the CDR3 is TGTGCCAGCAGCTGGACCGCCGTCTACGGAAACACCATATATTTT. The chain combines TRBV5-6 with TRBJ1-3; no reliable D call. Germline loops: CDR1 SGHDT, CDR2 YYEEEE. The V end lost 3 bases, the J end lost 4 bases, and 14 bases lay between the germline ends. This CDR3 comprises 15 residues.

The count of this clone is one. V usage is TRBV6-5 and J usage is TRBJ1-2, with 8 nucleotides matching TRBD1. This CDR3 has 13 amino acids. The ends lost 5 bases at V and 7 bases at J; junction bases unmatched: 6. Germline V lookup: CDR1 MNHEY, CDR2 SVGAGI. The CDR3 region has the DNA TGTGCCAGCAGTAATCTGGACAGGGTTGGCTACACCTTC. Its translation: CASSNLDRVGYTF.

This clone was counted once. This rearrangement joins TRBV11-3 to TRBJ1-1; D perhaps matches TRBD1 (6 bases). The CDR3 is 17 residues long. From germline, CDR1 is SGHNT and CDR2 YENEEA. V was shortened by 1 base and J by 2 bases, with 17 bases between the two germline ends. The CDR3 loop reads CASSLVPRQELNTEAFF. The DNA for the CDR3 is TGTGCCAGCAGCTTAGTGCCCAGACAGGAACTAAACACTGAAGCTTTCTTT.

A single count supports this clone. The rearrangement joins TRBV5-6 to TRBJ1-1, with no clear D. Germline CDR1 is SGHDT and CDR2 is YYEEEE. The CDR3 length is 14 residues. V lost 0 bases to trimming and J lost 3 bases, with 9 bases between them. The CDR3 protein is CASSLAGSDTEAFF. CDR3 bases: TGTGCCAGCAGCTTGGCGGGGTCGGACACTGAAGCTTTCTTT.

The V gene is TRBV6-1, the J gene TRBJ1-5; TRBD1 might be the D (5 bases). The CDR3 length is 13 residues. V lost 6 bases to trimming and J lost 3 bases, with 9 bases between them. Germline V lookup: CDR1 MNHNS, CDR2 SASEGT. The CDR3 sequence is CASRQDLNQPQHF. The DNA of the CDR3 is TGTGCCAGCAGACAGGACCTCAATCAGCCCCAGCATTTT.

The V gene is TRBV27, the J gene TRBJ1-2; unclear D gene. Per germline, CDR1 MNHEY and CDR2 SMNVEV (reference sequence). CDR3 length: 13 residues. Trimming took off 4 bases at V and 4 bases at J, with 10 bases between the two ends. CDR3 residues: CASSYRGAYGYTF. The CDR3 region has the DNA TGTGCCAGCAGTTATCGGGGAGCCTATGGCTACACCTTC.

V gene TRBV18 combines with J gene TRBJ1-5, with 8 bases lining up with TRBD1. The germline V gene encodes CDR1 KGHSH and CDR2 LQKENI. The junction had 10 bases not matched to a gene; V was cut back by 6 bases and J by 6 bases. The CDR3 is 15 amino acids. The DNA for the CDR3 is TGTGCCAGCTCTCCTGGACAGGGCATCGGTCAGCCCCAGCATTTT. Amino acid sequence: CASSPGQGIGQPQHF.

This chain links TRBV5-1 with TRBJ2-1; TRBD1 matches 7 bases. The CDR3 covers 16 residues. Unmatched junction bases numbered 11, after V lost 3 bases and J lost 5 bases. Germline lookup yields CDR1 SGHRS and CDR2 YFSETQ. The CDR3 is CASSSDPGTVNNEQFF. The CDR3 region has the DNA TGCGCCAGCAGCTCGGATCCCGGGACAGTCAACAATGAGCAGTTCTTC.

The chain couples TRBV15 to TRBJ1-3; possible D gene TRBD1, 6 bases. The CDR3 consists of 20 residues. From germline, CDR1 is LNHNV and CDR2 YYDKDF (reference sequence). Trimming pared 5 bases from V and 0 bases from J, leaving 26 bases between. CDR3 DNA: TGTGCCACCAGCCCCCGCTTCCCTCGACAGGCCGTTGCCTCTGGAAACACCATATATTTT. It specifies CATSPRFPRQAVASGNTIYF.

This chain uses TRBV4-3 with TRBJ2-2, with D perhaps matching TRBD1 (5 bases). Deletions cut 3 bases from V and 4 bases from J, with 18 bases between. The germline V gene has CDR1 LGHNA and CDR2 YSLEER. The CDR3 consists of 17 residues. The CDR3 reads CASSQAQGVGGTGELFF. Here the CDR3 DNA reads TGCGCCAGCAGCCAGGCCCAAGGGGTGGGCGGCACCGGGGAGCTGTTTTTT.

V gene TRBV28 combines with J gene TRBJ1-2, with D unresolved. CDR1 is MDHEN and CDR2 is SYDVKM in the germline V gene. The CDR3 runs 12 residues. The germline V and J ends were trimmed by 7 bases and 1 base, with 7 bases remaining between them. CDR3 region: CASTLGNYGYTF. In DNA, the CDR3 is TGTGCCAGCACCCTTGGTAACTATGGCTACACCTTC.

The V call is TRBV18, the J call TRBJ1-3; D gene uncertain. CDR1 and CDR2 from the germline V gene are KGHSH and LQKENI. The CDR3 runs to 16 residues. Trimming cost V 0 bases and J 2 bases, with 11 bases left between them. In DNA, the CDR3 is TGTGCCAGCTCACCACCCAGTAGGTGGGCTGGAAACACCATATATTTT. It is translated as CASSPPSRWAGNTIYF.

The CDR3 DNA is TGTGCCAGCAGAAGGGCGGGGAGCTATGGCTACACCTTC. This translates into CASRRAGSYGYTF. The V call is TRBV6-6, the J call TRBJ1-2; D is unresolved. CDR3 length: 13 residues. Germline V lookup: CDR1 MNHNY, CDR2 SVGAGI (reference sequence). V was pared by 6 bases and J by 4 bases, with 12 bases between.

V is TRBV7-2 and J is TRBJ2-1; 7 bases map to TRBD1. Trimming removed 1 base from V and 2 bases from J; junction bases left unmatched: 2. The CDR3 sequence is 15 residues long. CDR1 is SGHTA, CDR2 FQGNSA, per germline. The CDR3 is CASSLDRGPYNEQFF. The DNA for the CDR3 is TGTGCCAGCAGCTTAGACAGGGGTCCCTACAATGAGCAGTTCTTC. Together with reference TRBV7-2 and TRBJ2-1, the CDR3 gives the full variable domain: GAGVSQSPSNKVTEKGKDVELRCDPISGHTALYWYRQSLGQGLEFLIYFQGNSAPDKSGLPSDRFSAERTGGSVSTLTIQRTQQEDSAVYLCASSLDRGPYNEQFFGPGTRLTVL.

The chain couples TRBV6-7 to TRBJ1-4, with D possibly matching TRBD1 (5 bases). TRBV6-7 carries the ORF label, with uncertain function. The V end was cut by 8 bases, the J end by 1 base, with 17 bases between. This CDR3 has 16 amino acids. As DNA, the CDR3 is TGTGCCAGCGAGGGTAACCAAGGGGTAACTAATGAAAAACTGTTTTTT. It yields the protein CASEGNQGVTNEKLFF.

DNA for the CDR3: TGCGCCAGCAGCACAGGGGGCCCGGGAGAGACCCAGTACTTC. It yields the protein CASSTGGPGETQYF. The chain has TRBV5-1 and TRBJ2-5, with 9 nucleotides matching TRBD1. Germline CDR1 reads SGHRS; CDR2 reads YFSETQ. This CDR3 has 14 amino acids. V shed 4 bases and J 4 bases; nucleotides not matched to a gene: 5.